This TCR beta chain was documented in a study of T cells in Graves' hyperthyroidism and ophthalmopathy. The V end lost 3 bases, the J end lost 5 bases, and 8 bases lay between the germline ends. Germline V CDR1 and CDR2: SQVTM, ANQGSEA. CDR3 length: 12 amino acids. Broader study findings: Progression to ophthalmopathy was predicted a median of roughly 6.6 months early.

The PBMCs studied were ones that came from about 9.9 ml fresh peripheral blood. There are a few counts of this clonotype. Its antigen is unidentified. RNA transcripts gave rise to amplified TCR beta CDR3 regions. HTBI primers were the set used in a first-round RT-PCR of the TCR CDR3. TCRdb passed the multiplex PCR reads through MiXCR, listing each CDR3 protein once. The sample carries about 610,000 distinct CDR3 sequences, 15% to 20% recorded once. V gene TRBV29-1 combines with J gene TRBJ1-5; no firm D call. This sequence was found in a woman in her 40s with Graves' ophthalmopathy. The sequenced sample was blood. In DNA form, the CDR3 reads TGCAGCGTTGAGTCAGCAGATCAGCCCCAGCATTTT. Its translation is CSVESADQPQHF.